The TCR beta chain described here comes from a study of neoadjuvant anti-PD-1 for oral cavity cancer. Time point meaning: after neoadjuvant nivolumab, at surgical resection. Some clones are missing from TCRdb's copy, which holds only in-frame ones; the method was immunoSEQ multiplex PCR. The sample yields fewer than 10,000 clones, 66% seen once. This CDR3 spans 14 amino acids. V dropped 1 base and J dropped 7 bases, with 9 bases sitting between them. Germline assignment: CDR1 SGDLS and CDR2 YYNGEE. Source: PBMCs, taken after nivolumab (anti-PD-1) treatment. This clonotype was obtained from a person between 40 and 85 years old with oral cavity squamous cell carcinoma. The chain couples TRBV9 to TRBJ1-6; D gene ambiguous. The CDR3 DNA sequence: TGTGCCAGCAGCGTAACTCAGGAAAATTCACCCCTCCACTTT. It encodes CASSVTQENSPLHF.